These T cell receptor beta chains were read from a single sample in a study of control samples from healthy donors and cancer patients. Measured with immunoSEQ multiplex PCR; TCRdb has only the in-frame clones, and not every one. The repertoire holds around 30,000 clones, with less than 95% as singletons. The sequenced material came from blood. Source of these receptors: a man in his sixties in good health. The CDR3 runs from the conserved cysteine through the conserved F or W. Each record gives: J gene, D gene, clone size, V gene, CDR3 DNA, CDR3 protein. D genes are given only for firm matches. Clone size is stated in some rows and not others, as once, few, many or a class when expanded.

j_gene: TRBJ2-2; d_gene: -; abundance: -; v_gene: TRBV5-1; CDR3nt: TGCGCCAGCAGCCCTCCCGTGGGGGAGGCCACCGGGGAGCTGTTTTTT; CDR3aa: CASSPPVGEATGELFF
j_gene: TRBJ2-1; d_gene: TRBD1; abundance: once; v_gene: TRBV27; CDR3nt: TGTGCCAGCAGTCTGAAGGACAGGGCCTACAATGAGCAGTTCTTC; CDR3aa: CASSLKDRAYNEQFF
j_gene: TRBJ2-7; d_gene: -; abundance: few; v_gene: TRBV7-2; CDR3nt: TGTGCCAGCAGCCGTTGGACAGCCTACGAGCAGTACTTC; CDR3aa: CASSRWTAYEQYF
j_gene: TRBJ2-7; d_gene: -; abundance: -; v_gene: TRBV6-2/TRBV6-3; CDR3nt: TGTGCCAGCAGCCGGCGGGTAAGCTCCTACGAGCAGTACTTC; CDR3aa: CASSRRVSSYEQYF
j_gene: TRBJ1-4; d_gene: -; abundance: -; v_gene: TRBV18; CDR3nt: TGTGCCAGCTCATCTACAGGGATAGCTAATGAAAAACTGTTTTTT; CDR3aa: CASSSTGIANEKLFF
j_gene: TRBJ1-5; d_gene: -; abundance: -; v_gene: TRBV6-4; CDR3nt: TGTGCCAGCAGCGGGGGCCCCCAACGCAATCAGCCCCAGCATTTT; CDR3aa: CASSGGPQRNQPQHF
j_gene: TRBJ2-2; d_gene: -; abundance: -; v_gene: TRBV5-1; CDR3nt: TGCGCCAGCAGCTTGCTCACATCCGGTGGGACCGGGGAGCTGTTTTTT; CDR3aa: CASSLLTSGGTGELFF
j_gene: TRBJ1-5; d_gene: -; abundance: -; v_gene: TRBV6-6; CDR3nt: TGTGCCAGCGGTCATTATGAGAATCAGCCCCAGCATTTT; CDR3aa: CASGHYENQPQHF
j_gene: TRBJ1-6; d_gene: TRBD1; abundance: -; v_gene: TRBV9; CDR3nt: TGTGCCAGCAGCGTAGAGGGACAGGGCGGATCACCCCTCCACTTT; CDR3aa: CASSVEGQGGSPLHF
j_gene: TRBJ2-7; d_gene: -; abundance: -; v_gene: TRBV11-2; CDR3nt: TGTGCCAACAGCTTAGATCGCGTCTACGAGCAGTACTTC; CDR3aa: CANSLDRVYEQYF
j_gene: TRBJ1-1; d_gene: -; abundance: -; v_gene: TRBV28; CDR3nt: TGTGCCAGCAGTCTCGGGGGGCGGGTGTCTGAAGCTTTCTTT; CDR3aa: CASSLGGRVSEAFF
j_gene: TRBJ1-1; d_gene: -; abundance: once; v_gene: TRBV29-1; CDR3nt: TGCAGCGTAAGTGGGGGAATTGCTTTCTTT; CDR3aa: CSVSGGIAFF
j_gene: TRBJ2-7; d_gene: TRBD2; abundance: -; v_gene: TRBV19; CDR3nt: TGTGCCAGTAGCCCTGGACTAGCGGTTTCCTACGAGCAGTACTTC; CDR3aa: CASSPGLAVSYEQYF
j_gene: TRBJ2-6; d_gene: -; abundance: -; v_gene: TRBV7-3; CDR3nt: TGTGCCAGCAGCAGATCAAACTCTGGGGCCAACGTCCTGACTTTC; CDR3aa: CASSRSNSGANVLTF
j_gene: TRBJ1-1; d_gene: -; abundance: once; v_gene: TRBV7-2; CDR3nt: TGTGCCAGCACTAACAACCGGGCTCTGGGAGCTTTCTTT; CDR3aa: CASTNNRALGAFF
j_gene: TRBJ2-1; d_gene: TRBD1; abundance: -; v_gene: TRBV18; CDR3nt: TGTGCCAGCTCACCACCGGGGACAGGGGTCAATGAGCAGTTCTTC; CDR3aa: CASSPPGTGVNEQFF
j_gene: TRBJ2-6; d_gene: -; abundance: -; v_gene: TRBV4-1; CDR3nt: TGCGCCAGCAGCCAAGAGGGGAACTCTGGGGCCAACGTCCTGACTTTC; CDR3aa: CASSQEGNSGANVLTF
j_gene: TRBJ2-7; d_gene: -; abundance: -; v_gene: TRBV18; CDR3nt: TGTGCCAGCTCACCTGGAATGACAGAAGCCTACGAGCAGTACTTC; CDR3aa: CASSPGMTEAYEQYF
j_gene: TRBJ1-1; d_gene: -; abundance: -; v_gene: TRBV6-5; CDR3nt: TGTGCCAGCAGCTTTACAGGGACCACTGAAGCTTTCTTT; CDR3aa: CASSFTGTTEAFF
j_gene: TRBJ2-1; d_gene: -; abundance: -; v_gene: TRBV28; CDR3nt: TGTGCCAGCAGTTCGAGAGGCCTTTACAATGAGCAGTTCTTC; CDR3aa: CASSSRGLYNEQFF
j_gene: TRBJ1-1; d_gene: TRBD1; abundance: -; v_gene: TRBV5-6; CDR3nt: TGTGCCAGCAGCGGGACAGGGCGGAGTTGGACTGAAGCTTTCTTT; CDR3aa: CASSGTGRSWTEAFF
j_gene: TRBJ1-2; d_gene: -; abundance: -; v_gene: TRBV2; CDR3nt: TGTGCCAGCAGTGAGGGGCGGACCAGTTATGGCTACACCTTC; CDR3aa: CASSEGRTSYGYTF
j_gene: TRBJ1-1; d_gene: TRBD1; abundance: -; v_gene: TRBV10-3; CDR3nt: TGTGCCATCAGGACAGGGGTCGAATCGAACACTGAAGCTTTCTTT; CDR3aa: CAIRTGVESNTEAFF
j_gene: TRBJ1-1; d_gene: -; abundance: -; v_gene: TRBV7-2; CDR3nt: TGTGCCAGCAGCTTAGGTATGATGAACACTGAAGCTTTCTTT; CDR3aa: CASSLGMMNTEAFF
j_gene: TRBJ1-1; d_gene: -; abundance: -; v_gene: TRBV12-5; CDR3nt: TGTGCTAGTGGTTTGATATATGGCACTGAAGCTTTCTTT; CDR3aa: CASGLIYGTEAFF
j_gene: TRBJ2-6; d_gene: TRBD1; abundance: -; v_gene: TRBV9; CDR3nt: TGTGCCAGCAGCCCCGGGTGGGGACAGGGGGCATCTGGGGCCAACGTCCTGACTTTC; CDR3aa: CASSPGWGQGASGANVLTF
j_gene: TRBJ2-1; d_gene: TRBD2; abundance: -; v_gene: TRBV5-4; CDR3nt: TGTGCCAGCAGCTTGGGCGGGGGGGGATCCTACAATGAGCAGTTCTTC; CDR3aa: CASSLGGGGSYNEQFF
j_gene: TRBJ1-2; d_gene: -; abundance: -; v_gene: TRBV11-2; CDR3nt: TGTGCCAGCAGCTTGGGGGGGGAGGCTAACTATGGCTACACCTTC; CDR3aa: CASSLGGEANYGYTF
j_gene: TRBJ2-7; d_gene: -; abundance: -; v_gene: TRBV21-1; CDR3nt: TGTGCCAGCAGCCCCACTGGAGACCGGGACAGGGGATTTCTAAGCTCCTACGAGCAGTACTTC; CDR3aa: CASSPTGDRDRGFLSSYEQYF
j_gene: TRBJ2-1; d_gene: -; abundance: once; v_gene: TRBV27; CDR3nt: TGTGCCAGCAGCCAAAGCGGACAGAAAAACAATGAGCAGTTCTTC; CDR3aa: CASSQSGQKNNEQFF
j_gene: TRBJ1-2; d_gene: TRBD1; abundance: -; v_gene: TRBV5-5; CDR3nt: TGTGCCAGCAGCTTGGGACAGGGGAATGGCTACACCTTC; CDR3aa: CASSLGQGNGYTF
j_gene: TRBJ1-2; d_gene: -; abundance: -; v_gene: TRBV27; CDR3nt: TGTGCCAGCAGTTCCCCCCGGAGGGGACACTATGGCTACACCTTC; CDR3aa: CASSSPRRGHYGYTF
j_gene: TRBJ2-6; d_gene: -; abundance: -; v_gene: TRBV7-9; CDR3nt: TGTGCCAGCAGCTTAGGACAGACCTCTGGGGCCAACGTCCTGACTTTC; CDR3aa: CASSLGQTSGANVLTF
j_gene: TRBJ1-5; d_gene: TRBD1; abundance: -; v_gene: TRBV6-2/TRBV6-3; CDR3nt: TGTGCCAGCAGTCCCTCGGGACAGCGGAATCAGCCCCAGCATTTT; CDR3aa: CASSPSGQRNQPQHF
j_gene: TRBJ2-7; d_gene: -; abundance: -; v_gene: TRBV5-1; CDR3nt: TGCGCCAGCAGCCAAGGTGACAGCGGGTCCTACGAGCAGTACTTC; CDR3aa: CASSQGDSGSYEQYF
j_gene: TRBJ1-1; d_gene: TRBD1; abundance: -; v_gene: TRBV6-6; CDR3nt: TGTGCCAGCAGTTACACAACAGGGGGAAAAACTGAAGCTTTCTTT; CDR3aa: CASSYTTGGKTEAFF
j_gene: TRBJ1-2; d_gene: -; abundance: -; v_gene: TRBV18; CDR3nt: TGTGCCAGCTCACCACTTAATACAGGCCTGAACTATGGCTACACCTTC; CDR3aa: CASSPLNTGLNYGYTF
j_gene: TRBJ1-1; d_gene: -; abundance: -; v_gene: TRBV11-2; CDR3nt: TGTGCCAGCAGCCTAGGGACTCGAGGAGCTTTCTTT; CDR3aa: CASSLGTRGAFF
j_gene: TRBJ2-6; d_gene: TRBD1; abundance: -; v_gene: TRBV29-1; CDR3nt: TGCAGCGTTTCCACCGGGACAGACTTTTCCTCTGGGGCCAACGTCCTGACTTTC; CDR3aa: CSVSTGTDFSSGANVLTF
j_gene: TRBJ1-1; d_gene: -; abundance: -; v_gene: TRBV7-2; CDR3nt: TGTGCCAGCAGCTCGGCAGGGTACACTGAAGCTTTCTTT; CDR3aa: CASSSAGYTEAFF
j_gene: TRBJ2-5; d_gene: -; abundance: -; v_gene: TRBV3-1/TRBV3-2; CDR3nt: TGTGCCAGCAGCCAAGTAGAGACCCAGTACTTC; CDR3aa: CASSQVETQYF
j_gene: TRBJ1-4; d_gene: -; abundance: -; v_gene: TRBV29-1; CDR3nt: TGCAGCGTCCTCCGCGGGCTGGGTGAAAAACTGTTTTTT; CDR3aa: CSVLRGLGEKLFF